Following are 20 T cell receptor beta chains from one sample sequenced in a study of cytomegalovirus exposure and HLA in healthy donors. In the PCR, 60 Vbeta and 13 Jbeta primers were used. Assay: immunoSEQ multiplex PCR; the TCRdb copy retains only in-frame clones and omits some. Of 25,000 to 35,000 clones in the sample, about 65% were seen once. What was sequenced was PBMCs. The receptors here all came from a man between 50 and 59 years old in good health and CMV-seropositive.

The chain employs TRBV30 and TRBJ1-2; D is unresolved. With 0 bases removed from V and 4 bases from J, the gap between germline ends came to 15 bases. The CDR3 contains 15 residues. Germline V CDR1 and CDR2: GTSNPN, SVGIG (reference sequence). CDR3 nucleotides: TGTGCCTGGAGTGTACAGCCAGGCGTCAGCTATGGCTACACCTTC. It codes for CAWSVQPGVSYGYTF.

The rearrangement joins TRBV7-2 to TRBJ1-2, with 7 bases identical to TRBD1. The V and J ends lost 5 bases and 2 bases, in that order; junction bases with no gene match: 5. The germline gives CDR1 SGHTA, CDR2 FQGNSA. The CDR3 contains 14 residues. The CDR3 is CASSQQQGNYGYTF. In nucleotides, the CDR3 is TGTGCCAGCAGCCAGCAACAGGGGAACTATGGCTACACCTTC.

The chain combines TRBV4-1 with TRBJ1-5; 7 bases agree with TRBD1. This CDR3 has 15 amino acids. V trimming: 3 bases; J trimming: 4 bases; junction bases outside the gene matches: 6. Germline V CDR1 and CDR2: MGHRA, YSYEKL. The CDR3, as DNA: TGCGCCAGCAGCCAGGGGACAGCCGAAAATCAGCCCCAGCATTTT. Protein sequence: CASSQGTAENQPQHF.

The V and J genes are TRBV5-1 and TRBJ2-1, with D perhaps TRBD2 (5 bases). The germline gives CDR1 SGHRS, CDR2 YFSETQ. CDR3 length equals 16 residues. V was pared by 2 bases and J by 0 bases, with 12 bases between. The CDR3 protein is CASSLNGVSSYNEQFF. CDR3 in DNA: TGCGCCAGCAGCTTAAACGGGGTAAGCTCCTACAATGAGCAGTTCTTC.

The gene calls are TRBV10-3 and TRBJ1-2; D might be TRBD1 (6 bases). The germline V and J ends were trimmed by 4 bases and 8 bases, with 23 bases remaining between them. CDR1 and CDR2 (germline): ENHRY, SYGVKD. This CDR3 region has 16 residues. The CDR3 region is CAISVSPGQLKPGYTF. CDR3 coding DNA: TGTGCCATCAGTGTATCCCCCGGACAGCTAAAACCAGGCTACACCTTC.

This clone was observed a single time. The V gene is TRBV7-9, the J gene TRBJ1-4; D unclear. Trimming removed 5 bases at V and 5 bases at J, with 18 bases between. Germline V gene sequence: CDR1 SEHNR, CDR2 FQNEAQ (reference sequence). The length of the CDR3 is 16 residues. DNA of the CDR3: TGTGCCAGCAGCCCCTCCTCCCGGGAGTGGAATGAAAAACTGTTTTTT. Its translation is CASSPSSREWNEKLFF.

This chain joins TRBV29-1 and TRBJ2-3; TRBD2 matches at 11 bases. The CDR3 sequence is 14 residues long. Unmatched junction bases numbered 6, after V lost 7 bases and J lost 3 bases. The germline V gene has CDR1 SQVTM and CDR2 ANQGSEA. The CDR3 DNA is TGCAGCGCCGAAGCTAGCGGGGGGACAGATACGCAGTATTTT. Protein product: CSAEASGGTDTQYF.

Within the sample, this clone is medium-sized. The gene calls are TRBV29-1 and TRBJ2-1; D not certain. V lost 1 base, J lost 1 base, and 11 bases lay in between. The CDR3 contains 15 residues. Germline CDR1 is SQVTM and CDR2 is ANQGSEA. DNA of the CDR3: TGCAGCGTTGAAGGCTGGCAGGTTTCCTACAATGAGCAGTTCTTC. This encodes CSVEGWQVSYNEQFF.

CDR3 loop: CATSRRTSTDTQYF. DNA of the CDR3: TGTGCCACCAGCCGCAGGACTAGCACAGATACGCAGTATTTT. The chain links TRBV15 to TRBJ2-3, with TRBD2 as a possible D gene (5 bases). Trimming took 5 bases from V and 0 from J, leaving 9 bases between them. Germline CDR1 reads LNHNV; CDR2 reads YYDKDF (reference sequence). This CDR3 is 14 amino acids long.

This clone was observed a few times. The genes are TRBV7-7 and TRBJ2-5; TRBD1 might be the D (7 bases). The germline gives CDR1 SSHAT, CDR2 FNYEAQ (reference sequence). The CDR3 is 16 residues long. V was pared by 5 bases and J by 2 bases, with 18 bases between. CDR3 region: CASSKGVTGTQETQYF. In nucleotides, the CDR3 is TGTGCCAGCAGCAAAGGAGTGACAGGGACTCAAGAGACCCAGTACTTC.

The rearrangement uses TRBV7-6 and TRBJ2-2; D not certain. The CDR3 spans 14 residues. The V gene lost 7 bases and the J gene lost 4 bases, with 13 bases spanning the gap. CDR1 is SGHVS, CDR2 FNYEAQ, per germline. CDR3 DNA sequence: TGTGCCAGCATAAGTGGTTCCGGCACCGGGGAGCTGTTTTTT. This codes for CASISGSGTGELFF.

This clone was seen just once. The gene calls are TRBV5-6 and TRBJ1-6; no definite D call. Germline CDR1 SGHDT, CDR2 YYEEEE. CDR3 length: 14 residues. V lost 4 bases and J 0 bases, leaving 5 bases between the germline ends. CDR3 in amino acids: CASSPGSYNSPLHF. For the CDR3, the DNA is TGTGCCAGCAGCCCAGGCTCCTATAATTCACCCCTCCACTTT.

A single count supports this clone. The chain carries TRBV6-5 and TRBJ2-2; 9 positions agree with TRBD1. The CDR3 is made up of 15 amino acids. The V gene end was trimmed by 5 bases and the J gene end by 4 bases; junction bases not matched to a gene: 5. The V gene's germline CDR1 is MNHEY and CDR2 SVGAGI. CDR3 bases: TGTGCCAGCAGTAAACAGGGGGCTTTCACCGGGGAGCTGTTTTTT. The encoded protein is CASSKQGAFTGELFF.

The genes are TRBV5-1 and TRBJ2-1; 7 bases fit TRBD1. Trimming cost V 5 bases and J 0 bases; bases outside gene matches: 2. Germline V gene sequence: CDR1 SGHRS, CDR2 YFSETQ. This CDR3 spans 14 amino acids. CDR3 loop: CASSGTVSYNEQFF. CDR3 DNA sequence: TGCGCCAGCAGTGGGACAGTCTCCTACAATGAGCAGTTCTTC.

This clone was seen only a few times. This rearrangement joins TRBV19 to TRBJ2-1, with TRBD2 identical over 7 bases. With 8 bases clipped from V and 6 bases from J, the junction kept 7 bases outside the gene matches. The CDR3 covers 13 residues. The germline gives CDR1 LNHDA, CDR2 SQIVND (reference sequence). This CDR3 reads CASGTTLSNEQFF. The CDR3 nucleotides read TGTGCCAGTGGGACTACCCTCAGCAATGAGCAGTTCTTC. Together with reference TRBV19 and TRBJ2-1, the CDR3 gives the full variable domain: DGGITQSPKYLFRKEGQNVTLSCEQNLNHDAMYWYRQDPGQGLRLIYYSQIVNDFQKGDIAEGYSVSREKKESFPLTVTSAQKNPTAFYLCASGTTLSNEQFFGPGTRLTVL.

This clone was observed a single time. The chain links TRBV28 to TRBJ2-2; D possibly corresponds to TRBD2 (6 bases). The CDR3 totals 13 residues. Germline CDR1 reads MDHEN; CDR2 reads SYDVKM. The V end was cut by 4 bases, the J end by 6 bases, with 9 bases between. The CDR3 region has the DNA TGTGCCAGCAGTTACGGGGGATCCGGGGAGCTGTTTTTT. Amino acid sequence: CASSYGGSGELFF.

The chain has TRBV2 and TRBJ1-4; 8 nucleotides match TRBD1. CDR1 is SNHLY and CDR2 is FYNNEI in the germline V gene. V shed 7 bases, J shed 3 bases, and the junction held 4 bases outside the gene matches. This CDR3 is 14 amino acids long. CDR3 region: CASKQGGSNEKLFF. In DNA, the CDR3 is TGTGCCAGCAAACAGGGGGGTTCTAATGAAAAACTGTTTTTT.

This clone was recorded only once. The V gene is TRBV2, the J gene TRBJ2-5; tentatively, D is TRBD1 (6 bases). Germline V gene data show CDR1 as SNHLY and CDR2 as FYNNEI. This CDR3 has 11 residues. V gave up 6 bases and J gave up 4 bases, with 6 bases separating them. CDR3: CASRTGETQYF. The CDR3 DNA sequence: TGTGCCAGCAGGACAGGAGAGACCCAGTACTTC.

The V gene is TRBV4-1, the J gene TRBJ1-3, with 7 bases that match TRBD1. With 4 bases clipped from V and 0 bases from J, the junction kept 6 bases outside the gene matches. CDR1 and CDR2 (germline): MGHRA, YSYEKL. The CDR3 extends over 16 amino acids. The CDR3 DNA reads as TGCGCCAGCAGCCCTGGACAGGTAGACTCTGGAAACACCATATATTTT. Residues: CASSPGQVDSGNTIYF.

The chain combines TRBV28 with TRBJ1-1; possible D gene TRBD1, 6 bases. The ends were cut back, 7 bases at V and 5 bases at J, with 20 bases in the middle. Germline V gene lookup returns CDR1 MDHEN and CDR2 SYDVKM. The CDR3 covers 15 residues. The CDR3 spells CASTGAGGRRTEAFF. The DNA of the CDR3 is TGTGCCAGCACCGGTGCGGGGGGCAGGCGGACTGAAGCTTTCTTT.